This T cell receptor (beta chain) is from a study of T-cell memory formation after mild COVID-19. Study results and limitations: The authors did not confirm SARS-CoV-2 specificity of second-wave clones peaking day 37. Clones that contracted from day 15 to 85 had balanced CD4/CD8; later expanders were CD4+ biased. There were some responding clones in pre-infection memory, which suggested that cross-reactive memory had joined. CD4+ contracting clones lay mainly in CM and EM, CD8+ ones in EMRA.

Points on this clonotype: Antigen: not known.

TCRdb itself ran the 5' RACE reads through MiXCR, one entry per CDR3 protein. In the table there are 300,000 to 350,000 distinct CDR3 sequences, about an eighth of which are singletons. This receptor was identified in a man between 18 and 35 years old who had mild COVID-19 (a few samples of this study predate the infection). Cell type and time point are not known. The material sequenced was PBMCs or a T cell subset sorted from them (not recorded which).

The CDR3 here is CASSLARSHAYGYTF. The CDR3 DNA reads as TGTGCCAGCAGCTTAGCGCGCAGCCATGCCTATGGCTACACCTTC. V and J are TRBV7-2 and TRBJ1-2; D ambiguous. V lost 0 bases, J lost 4 bases, and 12 bases lay in between. Germline CDR1 and CDR2: SGHTA and FQGNSA. The CDR3 loop spans 15 amino acids.